A selection of T cell receptor beta chains follows, all from one sample in a study of T cells in Graves' hyperthyroidism and ophthalmopathy. TCRdb recomputed calls from the multiplex PCR reads with MiXCR, one row per CDR3 protein. The table lists about half a million distinct CDR3 sequences, 15% to 20% of them singletons. The sequencing sample was made of blood. These receptors were taken from a man between 40 and 49 years old with Graves' ophthalmopathy. Both conserved end residues are part of each CDR3. The order of the fields is clone size, V gene, CDR3 protein. Expanded clones are given a class, and other clones once, few, many or no size at all.

>many|TRBV2
CASSVNRGSDTQYF
>-|TRBV13
CASSPSGTRLVHEQYF
>few|TRBV7-9
CASSPPTSGVSYEQYF
>many|TRBV3-1
CASSQGPHQPQHF
>many|TRBV7-8
CASSLGPQGADTQYF
>few|TRBV5-1
CASTMRGIGQETQYF
>-|TRBV3-1
CASTDRGSTEAFF
>many|TRBV30
CAWMKRGELFF
>-|TRBV19
CASSRGSNYNEQFF
>many|TRBV12-5
CASGLDISVYNEQFF
>-|TRBV5-1
CASSSETGGTYEQYF
>-|TRBV6-2/TRBV6-3
CASSYSTSATGELFF
>many|TRBV18
CASSPGSSGSYNEQFF
>many|TRBV20-1
CSARVGVTDTQYF
>few|TRBV14
CASSQVQGANEQFF
>many|TRBV20-1
CSASYPLGEDTQYF
>-|TRBV7-9
CASSFSGSVHEQYF
>-|TRBV19
CASSTPGGANTGELFF
>-|TRBV30
CAWSVAALQYF
>many|TRBV5-1
CASSLGGINEKLFF
>few|TRBV27
CASKRSSYNSPLHF
>many|TRBV18
CASSVGEAGYTF
>-|TRBV13
CASSSGLRGETQYF
>-|TRBV6-6
CASSYDAGYEQYF
>many|TRBV7-8
CASSYGQAGANVLTF
>many|TRBV3-1
CASSQAATWQYGYTF
>-|TRBV7-9
CASSSTSLLAGASSYEQYF
>-|TRBV10-2
CASTSGVSQPQHF
>-|TRBV10-3
CAISGTSGGATDTQYF
>-|TRBV11-3
CASSFSPNTGELFF
>few|TRBV28
CASADSYGNTIYF
>few|TRBV20-1
CSAGRGTGASYEQYF
>many|TRBV20-1
CSARGTGRGGDTQYF
>-|TRBV5-1
CASSPSGQLNTGELFF
>-|TRBV12-3/TRBV12-4
CASSLGPMGVTGELFF
>many|TRBV12-3/TRBV12-4
CATEGPTGEQFF
>-|TRBV20-1
CSAIRDSGSYEQYF
>many|TRBV5-8
CASSFIGSSYNSPLHF
>few|TRBV9
CASSVEAGAGYGYTF
>-|TRBV30
CAWSQCAAATNEKLFF
>few|TRBV20-1
CSARKLTYNEQFF
>many|TRBV7-9
CASSTQAGGTNEQFF
>many|TRBV2
CASRDRGLEQYF
>-|TRBV5-6
CAGSSRGHNQPQHF
>few|TRBV30
CAWSVGTVPDTQYF
>few|TRBV28
CASSSRLLIEQYF
>-|TRBV10-3
CAITGLQYF
>-|TRBV2
CASMESGRSWEKLFF
>few|TRBV3-1
CASSQGLEVLGTQYF
>many|TRBV11-3
CASSKGLDTAEQFF
>many|TRBV28
CASSPSGSAGANVLTF
>-|TRBV5-4
CASSLRRDRALRFAGELFF
>many|TRBV11-2
CASSLGLAGEETQYF
>many|TRBV12-3/TRBV12-4
CASIAGTSGRSEQFF
>many|TRBV7-9
CASSLALSGRPVNEQFF